This entry describes one TCR beta chain. Its antigen is as yet unknown. V lost 0 bases and J 5 bases, leaving 12 bases between the germline ends. This CDR3 has 15 amino acids. Germline CDR1 is SGDLS and CDR2 is YYNGEE. The PCR employed 60 Vbeta primers together with 13 Jbeta primers. The repertoire was sequenced with immunoSEQ multiplex PCR; TCRdb's copy has only in-frame clones and lacks some. The data contain around 200,000 clones, approximately 82% of them singletons. The sample originates from a study of cytomegalovirus exposure and HLA in healthy donors. Turning to the study itself: Around 86 million unique TCRs, all from HLA-typed donors, were included in an early release of the data.

Healthy bone marrow donors supplied every sample. Whole-study findings and limits: The authors later found TCR association rates varying by HLA locus, with DRB1 most and HLA-C fewest. In an earlier analysis, productive rearrangement rates for most beta V segments clustered near 87% or 30%.

This chain uses TRBV9 with TRBJ2-4; D possibly corresponds to TRBD2 (5 bases). The receptor comes from a woman between 40 and 55 years old in good health and CMV-seronegative. The specimen was PBMCs. CDR3 region: CASSVEGGVQNIQYF. The CDR3 DNA sequence: TGTGCCAGCAGCGTAGAAGGAGGCGTCCAAAACATTCAGTACTTC.